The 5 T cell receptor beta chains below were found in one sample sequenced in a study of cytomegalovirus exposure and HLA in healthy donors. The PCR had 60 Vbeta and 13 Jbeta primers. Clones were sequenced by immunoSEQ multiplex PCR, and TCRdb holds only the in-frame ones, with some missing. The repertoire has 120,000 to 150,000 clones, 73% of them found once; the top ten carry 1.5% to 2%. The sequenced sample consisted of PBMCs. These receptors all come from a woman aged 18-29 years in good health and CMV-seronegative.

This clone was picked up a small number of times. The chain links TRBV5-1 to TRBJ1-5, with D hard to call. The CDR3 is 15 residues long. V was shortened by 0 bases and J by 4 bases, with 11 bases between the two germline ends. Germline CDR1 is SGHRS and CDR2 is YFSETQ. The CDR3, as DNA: TGCGCCAGCAGCTTGGAAACCCCCGAGAATCAGCCCCAGCATTTT. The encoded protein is CASSLETPENQPQHF.

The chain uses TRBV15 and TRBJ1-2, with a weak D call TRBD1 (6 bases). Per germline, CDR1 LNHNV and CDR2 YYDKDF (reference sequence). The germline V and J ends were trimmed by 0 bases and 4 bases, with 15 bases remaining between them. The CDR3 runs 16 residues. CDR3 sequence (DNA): TGTGCCACCAGCAGAGATAGGTGGACAGACCTCTATGGCTACACCTTC. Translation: CATSRDRWTDLYGYTF.

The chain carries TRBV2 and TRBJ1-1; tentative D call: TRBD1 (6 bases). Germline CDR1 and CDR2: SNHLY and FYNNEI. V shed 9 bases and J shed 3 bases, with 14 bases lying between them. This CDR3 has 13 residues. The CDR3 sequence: CARGGGMDTEAFF. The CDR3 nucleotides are TGTGCCAGAGGGGGGGGGATGGACACTGAAGCTTTCTTT. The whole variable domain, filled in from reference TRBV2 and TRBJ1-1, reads EPEVTQTPSHQVTQMGQEVILRCVPISNHLYFYWYRQILGQKVEFLVSFYNNEISEKSEIFDDQFSVERPDGSNFTLKIRSTKLEDSAMYFCARGGGMDTEAFFGQGTRLTVV.

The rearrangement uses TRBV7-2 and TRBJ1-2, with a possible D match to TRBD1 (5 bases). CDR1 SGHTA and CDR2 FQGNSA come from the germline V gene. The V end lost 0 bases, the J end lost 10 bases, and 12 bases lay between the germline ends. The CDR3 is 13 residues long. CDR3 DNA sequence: TGTGCCAGCAGCTTAGCGCCCCCGGGGGTCTACACCTTC. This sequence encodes CASSLAPPGVYTF.

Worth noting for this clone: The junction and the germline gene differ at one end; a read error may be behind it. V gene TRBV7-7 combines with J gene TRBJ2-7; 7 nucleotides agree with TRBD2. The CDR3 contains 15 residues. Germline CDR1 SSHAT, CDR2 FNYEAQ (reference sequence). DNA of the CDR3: TGTGCTAGCAGCTTAGGGAGGGGAGTCCACTACGAGCAGTACTTC. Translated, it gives CASSLGRGVHYEQYF.